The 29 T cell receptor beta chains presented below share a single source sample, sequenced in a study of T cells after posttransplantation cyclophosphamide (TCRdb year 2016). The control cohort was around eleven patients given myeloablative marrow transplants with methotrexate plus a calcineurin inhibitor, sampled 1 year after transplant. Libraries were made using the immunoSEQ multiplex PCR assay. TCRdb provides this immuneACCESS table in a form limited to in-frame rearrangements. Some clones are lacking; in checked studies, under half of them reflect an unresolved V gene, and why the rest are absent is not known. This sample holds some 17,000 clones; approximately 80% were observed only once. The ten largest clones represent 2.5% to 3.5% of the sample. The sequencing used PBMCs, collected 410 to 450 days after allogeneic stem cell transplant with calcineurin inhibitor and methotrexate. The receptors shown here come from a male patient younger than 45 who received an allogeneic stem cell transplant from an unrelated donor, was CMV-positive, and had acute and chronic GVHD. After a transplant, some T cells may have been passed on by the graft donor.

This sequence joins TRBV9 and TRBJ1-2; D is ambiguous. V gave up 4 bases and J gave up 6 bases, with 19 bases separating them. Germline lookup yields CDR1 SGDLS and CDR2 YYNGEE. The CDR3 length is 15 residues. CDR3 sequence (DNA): TGTGCCAGCAGCCTCTCTCCCGAGGCCGGCCATGGCTACACCTTC. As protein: CASSLSPEAGHGYTF.

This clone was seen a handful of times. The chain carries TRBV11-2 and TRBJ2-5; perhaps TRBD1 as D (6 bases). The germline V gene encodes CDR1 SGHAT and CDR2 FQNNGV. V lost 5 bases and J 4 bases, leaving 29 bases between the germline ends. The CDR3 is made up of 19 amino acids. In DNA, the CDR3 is TGTGCCAGCAGCACACGAGTAACTTTAAGGCAGGGGTACCGAGAGACCCAGTACTTC. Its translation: CASSTRVTLRQGYRETQYF.

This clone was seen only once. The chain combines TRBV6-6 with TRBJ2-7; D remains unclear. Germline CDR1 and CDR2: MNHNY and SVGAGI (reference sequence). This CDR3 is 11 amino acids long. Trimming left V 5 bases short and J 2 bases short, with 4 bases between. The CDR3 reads CASSDTYEQYF. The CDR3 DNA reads TGTGCCAGCAGTGACACCTACGAGCAGTACTTC.

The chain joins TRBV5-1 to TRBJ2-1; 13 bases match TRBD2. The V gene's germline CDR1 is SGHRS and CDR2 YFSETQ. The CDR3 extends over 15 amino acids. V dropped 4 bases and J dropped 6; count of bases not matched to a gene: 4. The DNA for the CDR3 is TGCGCCAGCAGCCCGGGGACTAGCGGGACCAATGAGCAGTTCTTC. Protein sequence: CASSPGTSGTNEQFF.

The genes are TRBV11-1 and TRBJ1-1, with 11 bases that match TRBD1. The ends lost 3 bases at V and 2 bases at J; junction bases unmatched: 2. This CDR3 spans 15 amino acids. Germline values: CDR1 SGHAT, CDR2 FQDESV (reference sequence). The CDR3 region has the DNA TGTGCCAGCAGCTTCGGGACAGGGGGTAACACTGAAGCTTTCTTT. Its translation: CASSFGTGGNTEAFF.

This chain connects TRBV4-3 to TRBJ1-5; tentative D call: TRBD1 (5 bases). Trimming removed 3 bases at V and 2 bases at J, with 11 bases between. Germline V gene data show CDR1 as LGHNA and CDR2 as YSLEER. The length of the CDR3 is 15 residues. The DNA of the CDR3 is TGCGCCAGCAGCCAGGTCTTAGGGGGCAATCAGCCCCAGCATTTT. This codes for CASSQVLGGNQPQHF.

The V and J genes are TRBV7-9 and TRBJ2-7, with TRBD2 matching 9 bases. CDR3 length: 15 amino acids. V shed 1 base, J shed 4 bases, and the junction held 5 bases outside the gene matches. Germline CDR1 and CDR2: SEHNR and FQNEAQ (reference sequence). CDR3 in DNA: TGTGCCAGCAGCTTAGATCTAGCGGGGTTATACGAGCAGTACTTC. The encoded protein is CASSLDLAGLYEQYF.

DNA of the CDR3: TGCAGCGTTGAAGAGGGGGGGCTGAGGGGGAAATACGAGCAGTACTTC. It specifies CSVEEGGLRGKYEQYF. The chain employs TRBV29-1 and TRBJ2-7; D perhaps matches TRBD2 (7 bases). The ends were cut back, 0 bases at V and 4 bases at J, with 19 bases in the middle. Germline V gene data show CDR1 as SQVTM and CDR2 as ANQGSEA. The CDR3 runs to 16 residues.

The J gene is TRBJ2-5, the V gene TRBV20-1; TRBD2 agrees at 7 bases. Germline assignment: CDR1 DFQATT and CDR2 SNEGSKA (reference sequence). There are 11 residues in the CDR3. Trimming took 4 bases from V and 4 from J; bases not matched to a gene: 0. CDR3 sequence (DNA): TGCAGTGCTAAGCGGGGAGAGACCCAGTACTTC. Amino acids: CSAKRGETQYF.

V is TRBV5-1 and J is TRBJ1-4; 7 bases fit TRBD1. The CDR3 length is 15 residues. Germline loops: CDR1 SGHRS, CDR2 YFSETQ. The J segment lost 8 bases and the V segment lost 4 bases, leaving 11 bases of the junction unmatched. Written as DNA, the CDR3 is TGCGCCAGCAGCATAGGACAGGCCGGAGGGGAAAAACTGTTTTTT. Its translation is CASSIGQAGGEKLFF. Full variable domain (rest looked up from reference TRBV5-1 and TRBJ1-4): KAGVTQTPRYLIKTRGQQVTLSCSPISGHRSVSWYQQTPGQGLQFLFEYFSETQRNKGNFPGRFSGRQFSNSRSEMNVSTLELGDSALYLCASSIGQAGGEKLFFGSGTQLSVL.

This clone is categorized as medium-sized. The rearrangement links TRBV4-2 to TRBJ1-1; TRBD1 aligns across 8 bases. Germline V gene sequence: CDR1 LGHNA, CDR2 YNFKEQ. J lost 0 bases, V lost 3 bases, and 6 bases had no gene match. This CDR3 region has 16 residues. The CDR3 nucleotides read TGTGCCAGCAGCCAGGCCGGGACAGGAATGAACACTGAAGCTTTCTTT. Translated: CASSQAGTGMNTEAFF.

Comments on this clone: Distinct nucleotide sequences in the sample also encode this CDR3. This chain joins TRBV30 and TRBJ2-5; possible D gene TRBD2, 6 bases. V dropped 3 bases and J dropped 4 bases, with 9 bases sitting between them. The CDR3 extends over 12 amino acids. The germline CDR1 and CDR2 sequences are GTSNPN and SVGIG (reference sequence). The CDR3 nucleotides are TGTGCCTGGAGCCTTAGCGGAGAGACCCAGTACTTC. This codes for CAWSLSGETQYF.

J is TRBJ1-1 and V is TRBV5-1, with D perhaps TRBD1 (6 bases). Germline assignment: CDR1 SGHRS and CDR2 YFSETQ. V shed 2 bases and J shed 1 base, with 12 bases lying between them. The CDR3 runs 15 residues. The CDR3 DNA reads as TGCGCCAGCAGCTTCTCGCGGACAGCGAACACTGAAGCTTTCTTT. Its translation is CASSFSRTANTEAFF.

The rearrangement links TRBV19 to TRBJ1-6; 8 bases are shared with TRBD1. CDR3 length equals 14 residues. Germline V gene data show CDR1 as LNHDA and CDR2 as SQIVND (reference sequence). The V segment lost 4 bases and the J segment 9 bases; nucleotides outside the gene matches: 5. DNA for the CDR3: TGTGCCAGTAGTACGACAGGGGACGGTTCACCCCTCCACTTT. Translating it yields CASSTTGDGSPLHF.

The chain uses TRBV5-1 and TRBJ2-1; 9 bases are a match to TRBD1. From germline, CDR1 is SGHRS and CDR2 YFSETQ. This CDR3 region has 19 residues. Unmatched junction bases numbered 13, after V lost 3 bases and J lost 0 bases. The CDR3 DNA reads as TGCGCCAGCAGCTCTCCGGGACAGGGAGTGGTGAGCTCCTACAATGAGCAGTTCTTC. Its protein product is CASSSPGQGVVSSYNEQFF. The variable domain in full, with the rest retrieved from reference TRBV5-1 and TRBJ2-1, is KAGVTQTPRYLIKTRGQQVTLSCSPISGHRSVSWYQQTPGQGLQFLFEYFSETQRNKGNFPGRFSGRQFSNSRSEMNVSTLELGDSALYLCASSSPGQGVVSSYNEQFFGPGTRLTVL.

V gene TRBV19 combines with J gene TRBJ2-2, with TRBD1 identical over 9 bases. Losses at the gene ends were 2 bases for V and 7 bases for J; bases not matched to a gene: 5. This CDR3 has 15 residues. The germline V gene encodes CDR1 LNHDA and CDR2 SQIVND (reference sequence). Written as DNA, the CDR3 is TGTGCCAGTAGTATAACCACGACAGGGGGCGGGGAGCTGTTTTTT. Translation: CASSITTTGGGELFF.

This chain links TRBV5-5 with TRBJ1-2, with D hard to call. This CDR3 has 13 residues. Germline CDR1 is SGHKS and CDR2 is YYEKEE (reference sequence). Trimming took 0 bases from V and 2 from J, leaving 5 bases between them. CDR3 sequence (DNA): TGTGCCAGCAGCTTGGACAGCAACTATGGCTACACCTTC. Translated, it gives CASSLDSNYGYTF.

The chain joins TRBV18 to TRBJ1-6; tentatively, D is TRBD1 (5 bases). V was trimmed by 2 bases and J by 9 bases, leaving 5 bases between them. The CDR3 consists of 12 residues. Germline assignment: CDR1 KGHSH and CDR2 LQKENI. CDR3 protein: CASSPGASPLHF. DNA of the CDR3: TGTGCCAGCTCACCAGGGGCTTCACCCCTCCACTTT.

The CDR3 region is CASSLQGNTEAFF. DNA for the CDR3: TGTGCCAGCAGCTTACAGGGGAACACTGAAGCTTTCTTT. V is TRBV7-2 and J is TRBJ1-1; D may be TRBD1 (5 bases). With 2 bases removed from V and 1 base from J, the gap between germline ends came to 5 bases. CDR3 size: 13 residues. Looked up from germline, CDR1 is SGHTA and CDR2 is FQGNSA.

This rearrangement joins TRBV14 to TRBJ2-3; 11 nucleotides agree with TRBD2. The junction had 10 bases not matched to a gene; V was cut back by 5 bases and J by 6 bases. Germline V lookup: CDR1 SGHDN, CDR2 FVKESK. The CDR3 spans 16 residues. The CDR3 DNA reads TGTGCCAGCAGCGAAGGGTTGACTAGCGGGATTGATACGCAGTATTTT. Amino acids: CASSEGLTSGIDTQYF.

CDR3 in amino acids: CASSPVRGEYTEAFF. The DNA of the CDR3 is TGCGCCAGCAGCCCGGTTCGGGGTGAGTACACTGAAGCTTTCTTT. V gene TRBV5-1 combines with J gene TRBJ1-1; D not certain. Germline V gene sequence: CDR1 SGHRS, CDR2 YFSETQ. CDR3 length equals 15 residues. Trimming took 4 bases from V and 3 from J, leaving 16 bases between them.

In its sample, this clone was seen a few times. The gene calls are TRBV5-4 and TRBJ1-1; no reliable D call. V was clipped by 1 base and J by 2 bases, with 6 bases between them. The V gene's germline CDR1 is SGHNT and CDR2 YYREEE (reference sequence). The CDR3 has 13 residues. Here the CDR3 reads CASSLSPNTEAFF. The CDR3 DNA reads TGTGCCAGCAGCTTGTCCCCAAACACTGAAGCTTTCTTT.

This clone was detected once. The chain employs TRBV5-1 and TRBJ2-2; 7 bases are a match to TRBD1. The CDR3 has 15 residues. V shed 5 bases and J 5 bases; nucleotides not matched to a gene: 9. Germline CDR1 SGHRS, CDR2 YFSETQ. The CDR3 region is CASRLQGERTGELFF. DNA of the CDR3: TGCGCCAGCAGGTTGCAGGGGGAGAGAACCGGGGAGCTGTTTTTT.

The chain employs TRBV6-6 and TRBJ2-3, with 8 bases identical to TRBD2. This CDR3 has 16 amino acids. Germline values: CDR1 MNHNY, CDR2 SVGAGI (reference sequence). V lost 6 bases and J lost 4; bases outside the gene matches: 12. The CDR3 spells CASRPSGGAGSDTQYF. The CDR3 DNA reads TGTGCCAGCAGACCCTCGGGGGGGGCAGGGTCAGATACGCAGTATTTT.

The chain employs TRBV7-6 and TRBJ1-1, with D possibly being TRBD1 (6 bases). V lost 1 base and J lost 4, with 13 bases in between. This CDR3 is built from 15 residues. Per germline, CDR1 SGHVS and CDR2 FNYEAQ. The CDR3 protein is CASSLGPGHSTEAFF. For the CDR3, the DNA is TGTGCCAGCAGCTTAGGCCCGGGACACAGCACTGAAGCTTTCTTT.

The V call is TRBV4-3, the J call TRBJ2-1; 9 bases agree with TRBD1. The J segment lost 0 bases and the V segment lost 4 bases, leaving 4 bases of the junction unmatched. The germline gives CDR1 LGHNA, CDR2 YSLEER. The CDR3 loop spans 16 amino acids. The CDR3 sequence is CASSRLTGGSYNEQFF. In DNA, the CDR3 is TGCGCCAGCAGCCGCTTGACAGGGGGCTCCTACAATGAGCAGTTCTTC.

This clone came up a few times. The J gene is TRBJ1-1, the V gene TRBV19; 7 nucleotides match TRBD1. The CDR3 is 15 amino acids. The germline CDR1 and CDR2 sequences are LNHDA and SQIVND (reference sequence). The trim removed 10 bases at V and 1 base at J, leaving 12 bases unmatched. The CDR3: CATGNPGQSNTEAFF. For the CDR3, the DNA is TGTGCCACCGGTAATCCGGGACAGTCGAACACTGAAGCTTTCTTT.

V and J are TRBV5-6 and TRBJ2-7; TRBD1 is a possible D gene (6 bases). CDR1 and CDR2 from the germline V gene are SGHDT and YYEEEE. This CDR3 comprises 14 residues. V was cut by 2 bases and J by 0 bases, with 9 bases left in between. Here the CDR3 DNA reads TGTGCCAGCAGCTTCCGGACAGTCTCCTACGAGCAGTACTTC. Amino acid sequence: CASSFRTVSYEQYF.

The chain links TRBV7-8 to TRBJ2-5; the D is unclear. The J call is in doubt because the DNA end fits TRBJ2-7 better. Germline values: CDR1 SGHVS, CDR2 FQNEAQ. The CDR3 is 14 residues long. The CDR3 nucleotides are TGTGCCAGCAGCTTAGACTACGGAACCTACGAGCAGTACTTC. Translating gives CASSLDYGTYEQYF.